The 23 T cell receptor beta chains below all came from one sample that was sequenced in a study of cytomegalovirus exposure and HLA in healthy donors. Profiled with immunoSEQ multiplex PCR; TCRdb holds only in-frame clones, not every one. The table has 150,000 or so clones, less than 90% seen once. Sequenced input: PBMCs. All receptors derive from a man between 18 and 35 years old in good health and CMV-seropositive.

The V and J genes are TRBV7-9 and TRBJ2-7; 8 bases map to TRBD1. Germline V gives CDR1 SEHNR, CDR2 FQNEAQ (reference sequence). The CDR3 is 14 residues long. V lost 4 bases to trimming and J lost 3 bases; unmatched junction nucleotides: 5. Written as DNA, the CDR3 is TGTGCCAGCAGCTCTACAGGGGGTTTCTACGAGCAGTACTTC. This sequence encodes CASSSTGGFYEQYF. The complete variable domain, with remaining parts taken from reference TRBV7-9 and TRBJ2-7, reads DTGVSQNPRHKITKRGQNVTFRCDPISEHNRLYWYRQTLGQGPEFLTYFQNEAQLEKSRLLSDRFSAERPKGSFSTLEIQRTEQGDSAMYLCASSSTGGFYEQYFGPGTRLTVT.

The rearrangement uses TRBV2 and TRBJ1-2; D not resolved. The CDR3 is 13 amino acids. The V end lost 3 bases, the J end lost 3 bases, and 8 bases lay between the germline ends. Germline loops: CDR1 SNHLY, CDR2 FYNNEI. CDR3 residues: CASSDGEHYGYTF. In DNA form, the CDR3 reads TGTGCCAGCAGTGACGGGGAGCACTATGGCTACACCTTC.

The chain recombines TRBV27 with TRBJ2-7; 10 nucleotides line up with TRBD2. Germline V gene lookup returns CDR1 MNHEY and CDR2 SMNVEV (reference sequence). Unmatched junction bases numbered 8, after V lost 3 bases and J lost 6 bases. The CDR3 consists of 15 residues. The CDR3 region has the DNA TGTGCCAGCAGTTTTGAAGCGGGAGGGTGGTCCGAGCAGTACTTC. It is translated as CASSFEAGGWSEQYF.

This rearrangement joins TRBV29-1 to TRBJ2-7, with 7 bases fitting TRBD2. The germline V gene has CDR1 SQVTM and CDR2 ANQGSEA. The ends lost 4 bases at V and 4 bases at J; junction bases unmatched: 7. The CDR3 spans 13 residues. DNA for the CDR3: TGCAGCGTTGTGCCTAGCGGCCTTTACGAGCAGTACTTC. Amino acid sequence: CSVVPSGLYEQYF.

This clone came up a few times. This sequence joins TRBV18 and TRBJ1-2; D not resolved. The CDR3 runs 13 residues. Germline V CDR1 and CDR2: KGHSH, LQKENI. Trimming took 5 bases from V and 4 from J, leaving 11 bases between them. The CDR3 reads CASSAGFSYGYTF. The CDR3 DNA sequence: TGTGCCAGCTCAGCCGGGTTTAGCTATGGCTACACCTTC.

The chain recombines TRBV7-2 with TRBJ1-2; weak D call: TRBD1 (6 bases). Germline V gene sequence: CDR1 SGHTA, CDR2 FQGNSA. V lost 2 bases and J 3 bases, leaving 7 bases between the germline ends. This CDR3 contains 13 residues. CDR3 nucleotide sequence: TGTGCCAGCAGCTTACACAGGGACTATGGCTACACCTTC. Translating gives CASSLHRDYGYTF. Full variable domain (missing parts from reference TRBV7-2 and TRBJ1-2): GAGVSQSPSNKVTEKGKDVELRCDPISGHTALYWYRQSLGQGLEFLIYFQGNSAPDKSGLPSDRFSAERTGGSVSTLTIQRTQQEDSAVYLCASSLHRDYGYTFGSGTRLTVV.

This sequence joins TRBV14 and TRBJ2-1; the match to TRBD2 covers 7 bases. With V trimmed by 7 bases and J by 6 bases, 9 bases remained unmatched. The CDR3 runs 14 residues. CDR1 is SGHDN and CDR2 is FVKESK in the germline V gene. As DNA, the CDR3 is TGTGCCAGCACCGGACTAGGGATGGGCAATGAGCAGTTCTTC. Amino acids: CASTGLGMGNEQFF. Based on the CDR3 plus reference TRBV14 and TRBJ2-1, the full variable domain is EAGVTQFPSHSVIEKGQTVTLRCDPISGHDNLYWYRRVMGKEIKFLLHFVKESKQDESGMPNNRFLAERTGGTYSTLKVQPAELEDSGVYFCASTGLGMGNEQFFGPGTRLTVL.

The chain employs TRBV18 and TRBJ2-5, with D hard to call. Germline V CDR1 and CDR2: KGHSH, LQKENI. This CDR3 spans 13 amino acids. V dropped 1 base and J dropped 5 bases, with 8 bases sitting between them. CDR3 sequence: CASSPLNMETQYF. The CDR3 DNA follows: TGTGCCAGCTCACCACTTAACATGGAGACCCAGTACTTC.

This clone appeared once. The chain uses TRBV4-3 and TRBJ2-3; 11 bases are shared with TRBD1. The junction had 4 bases not matched to a gene; V was cut back by 7 bases and J by 4 bases. The germline gives CDR1 LGHNA, CDR2 YSLEER. The CDR3 has 14 amino acids. The CDR3 bases are TGCGCCAGCACCGCGGGACAGGGGGCAGATACGCAGTATTTT. Its translation: CASTAGQGADTQYF.

This chain's CDR3 is CASSLDPDRGRGGYGYTF. The CDR3 bases are TGTGCCAGCAGCTTGGATCCGGACAGGGGGCGCGGAGGCTATGGCTACACCTTC. This chain uses TRBV5-5 with TRBJ1-2, with 11 bases matching TRBD1. Germline V gives CDR1 SGHKS, CDR2 YYEKEE (reference sequence). The CDR3 is 18 residues long. V was pared by 0 bases and J by 4 bases, with 11 bases of the junction left unmatched. Based on the CDR3 plus reference TRBV5-5 and TRBJ1-2, the full variable domain is DAGVTQSPTHLIKTRGQQVTLRCSPISGHKSVSWYQQVLGQGPQFIFQYYEKEERGRGNFPDRFSARQFPNYSSELNVNALLLGDSALYLCASSLDPDRGRGGYGYTFGSGTRLTVV.

J is TRBJ1-2 and V is TRBV6-5, with TRBD1 matching 8 bases. V lost 7 bases to trimming and J lost 5 bases; unmatched junction nucleotides: 9. CDR3 length equals 14 residues. From germline, CDR1 is MNHEY and CDR2 SVGAGI. The DNA of the CDR3 is TGTGCCAGCAACCAACAGGGGGGGAAGTATGGCTACACCTTC. Its translation: CASNQQGGKYGYTF.

For the CDR3, the DNA is TGCGCCAGCAGCTTGACTAGCGGGGGGGTCTACAATGAGCAGTTCTTC. Protein sequence: CASSLTSGGVYNEQFF. The rearrangement joins TRBV5-1 to TRBJ2-1; 13 bases fit TRBD2. The V gene end was trimmed by 1 base and the J gene end by 3 bases; junction bases not matched to a gene: 1. The CDR3 is 16 residues long. Germline V gene lookup returns CDR1 SGHRS and CDR2 YFSETQ.

The genes are TRBV5-1 and TRBJ2-7; D remains unclear. Trimming removed 4 bases at V and 1 base at J, with 12 bases between. This CDR3 is 14 amino acids long. The V gene's germline CDR1 is SGHRS and CDR2 YFSETQ. The CDR3 coding sequence is TGCGCCAGCAGCGTGGCGCTAAATTCCTACGAGCAGTACTTC. Translating it yields CASSVALNSYEQYF.

The chain combines TRBV5-6 with TRBJ1-3; TRBD1 aligns across 7 bases. This CDR3 has 18 amino acids. The germline CDR1 and CDR2 sequences are SGHDT and YYEEEE. Germline trimming cut 1 base from V and 0 bases from J; bases unmatched to any gene: 10. CDR3 amino acids: CASSLTGDILPSGNTIYF. The CDR3 bases are TGTGCCAGCAGCTTGACAGGGGATATTCTCCCCTCTGGAAACACCATATATTTT.

This clone was seen a single time. V is TRBV4-3 and J is TRBJ1-6, with D unclear. The length of the CDR3 is 13 residues. V lost 1 base and J 10 bases, leaving 8 bases between the germline ends. CDR1 and CDR2 from the germline V gene are LGHNA and YSLEER. The CDR3 region has the DNA TGCGCCAGCAGCCAAGGGAGGAACTCACCCCTCCACTTT. Residues: CASSQGRNSPLHF.

The V call is TRBV25-1, the J call TRBJ1-1, with 7 bases matching TRBD1. The germline gives CDR1 MGHDK, CDR2 SYGVNS. V lost 4 bases to trimming and J lost 4 bases; unmatched junction nucleotides: 6. This CDR3 contains 14 residues. This chain's CDR3 is CASSGPQGTTEAFF. In DNA form, the CDR3 reads TGTGCCAGCAGTGGCCCACAGGGGACCACTGAAGCTTTCTTT.

This rearrangement joins TRBV6-5 to TRBJ2-6, with a weak D call TRBD2 (5 bases). Germline V gene data show CDR1 as MNHEY and CDR2 as SVGAGI. The V gene lost 5 bases and the J gene lost 10 bases, with 12 bases spanning the gap. There are 13 residues in the CDR3. In nucleotides, the CDR3 is TGTGCCAGCAGTCCAAGGATAGCGAACGTCCTGACTTTC. It codes for CASSPRIANVLTF.

This clone has just one count. V gene TRBV19 combines with J gene TRBJ2-1; 9 bases agree with TRBD2. The V gene end was trimmed by 3 bases and the J gene end by 5 bases; junction bases not matched to a gene: 5. The germline V gene has CDR1 LNHDA and CDR2 SQIVND (reference sequence). CDR3 size: 15 residues. CDR3 amino acids: CASSMGTSSDNEQFF. The CDR3 coding sequence is TGTGCCAGTAGTATGGGGACTAGCAGTGACAATGAGCAGTTCTTC.

The V gene is TRBV19, the J gene TRBJ1-1; 9 bases agree with TRBD1. The CDR3 loop spans 15 amino acids. The germline CDR1 and CDR2 sequences are LNHDA and SQIVND (reference sequence). V dropped 4 bases and J dropped 5; count of bases not matched to a gene: 8. The CDR3 sequence is CASSTSQGAGTEAFF. CDR3 nucleotide sequence: TGTGCCAGTAGTACTTCACAGGGGGCGGGAACTGAAGCTTTCTTT.

The CDR3 region is CASSPGTSGSEQYF. DNA of the CDR3: TGTGCCAGCAGTCCCGGGACTAGCGGCTCCGAGCAGTACTTC. The rearrangement joins TRBV6-5 to TRBJ2-7, with 11 bases identical to TRBD2. The germline V gene encodes CDR1 MNHEY and CDR2 SVGAGI. This CDR3 spans 14 amino acids. V lost 5 bases to trimming and J lost 6 bases; unmatched junction nucleotides: 6.

The table lists this clone with a count of one. The V call is TRBV29-1, the J call TRBJ1-1; 7 bases are a match to TRBD1. The germline gives CDR1 SQVTM, CDR2 ANQGSEA. After removal of 7 bases from V and 1 base from J, the junction contained 18 bases not matched to a gene. This CDR3 has 17 residues. CDR3 region: CSGRAVGPTGPNTEAFF. In DNA form, the CDR3 reads TGCAGCGGACGGGCTGTGGGACCGACAGGGCCGAACACTGAAGCTTTCTTT. The whole variable domain, remainder taken from reference TRBV29-1 and TRBJ1-1, is SAVISQKPSRDICQRGTSLTIQCQVDSQVTMMFWYRQQPGQSLTLIATANQGSEATYESGFVIDKFPISRPNLTFSTLTVSNMSPEDSSIYLCSGRAVGPTGPNTEAFFGQGTRLTVV.

In its sample, this clone was seen a few times. The V gene is TRBV27, the J gene TRBJ1-5, with D perhaps TRBD1 (5 bases). The CDR3 loop spans 13 amino acids. Germline V lookup: CDR1 MNHEY, CDR2 SMNVEV (reference sequence). V was trimmed by 8 bases and J by 2 bases, leaving 10 bases between them. The CDR3 bases are TGTGCCAGCGGGGCTGGGGGCAATCAGCCCCAGCATTTT. Encoded protein: CASGAGGNQPQHF.

In nucleotides, the CDR3 is TGTGCCAGCTCGTGGGGGGTCCCCTACAATGAGCAGTTCTTC. Protein sequence: CASSWGVPYNEQFF. V usage is TRBV18 and J usage is TRBJ2-1, with D perhaps TRBD2 (6 bases). Trimming pared 6 bases from V and 2 bases from J, leaving 11 bases between. The CDR3 is 14 amino acids. The V gene's germline CDR1 is KGHSH and CDR2 LQKENI.